This T cell receptor (beta chain) emerged from a study of Graves' ophthalmopathy and Graves' hyperthyroidism. General study results and limits: Blood also held most thyroid clonotypes expanded above 0.001 frequency.

Other autoimmune diseases, uncontrolled infections, pregnancy or lactation ruled patients out of participation. CDR3 regions of TCR beta were amplified from RNA transcripts. HTBI-primed RT-PCR formed the first round, and a multiplex PCR formed the second. TCRdb re-called the multiplex PCR reads through MiXCR, storing one row per CDR3 protein. The sample shows hundreds of thousands of distinct CDR3 sequences, about 24% of them seen only once. Trimming took 0 bases from V and 5 from J; bases not matched to a gene: 5. The CDR3 extends over 15 amino acids. The germline V gene has CDR1 SNHLY and CDR2 FYNNEI. This clonotype was picked up many times. Its antigen is unknown.

Input material: peripheral blood. The sequence derives from a woman aged 18-29 years with stable Graves' hyperthyroidism. Some clones in this sample may be carry-over from other donors' samples. This chain joins TRBV2 and TRBJ2-5; 8 bases are a match to TRBD1. The CDR3 loop reads CASSEARDRGETQYF. Written as DNA, the CDR3 is TGTGCCAGCAGTGAAGCGCGTGACAGGGGCGAGACCCAGTACTTC.